Reported below is one T cell receptor (beta chain). These data come from a study of control samples from healthy donors and cancer patients. TCRdb's table, derived via immunoSEQ multiplex PCR, lists solely in-frame clones and lacks some. The table shows 150,000 to 200,000 clones, with about 91% occurring only once. This CDR3 spans 15 amino acids. Trimming removed 5 bases from V and 0 bases from J, with 13 bases in between. CDR1 is SEHNR and CDR2 is FQNEAQ in the germline V gene (reference sequence). The chain couples TRBV7-9 to TRBJ1-1; the D is unclear. The sequence was collected from a woman aged 40-49 years in good health. Sequenced material: blood. The CDR3 is CASSPRGILNTEAFF. The CDR3, as DNA: TGTGCCAGCAGCCCTCGGGGAATCCTGAACACTGAAGCTTTCTTT.